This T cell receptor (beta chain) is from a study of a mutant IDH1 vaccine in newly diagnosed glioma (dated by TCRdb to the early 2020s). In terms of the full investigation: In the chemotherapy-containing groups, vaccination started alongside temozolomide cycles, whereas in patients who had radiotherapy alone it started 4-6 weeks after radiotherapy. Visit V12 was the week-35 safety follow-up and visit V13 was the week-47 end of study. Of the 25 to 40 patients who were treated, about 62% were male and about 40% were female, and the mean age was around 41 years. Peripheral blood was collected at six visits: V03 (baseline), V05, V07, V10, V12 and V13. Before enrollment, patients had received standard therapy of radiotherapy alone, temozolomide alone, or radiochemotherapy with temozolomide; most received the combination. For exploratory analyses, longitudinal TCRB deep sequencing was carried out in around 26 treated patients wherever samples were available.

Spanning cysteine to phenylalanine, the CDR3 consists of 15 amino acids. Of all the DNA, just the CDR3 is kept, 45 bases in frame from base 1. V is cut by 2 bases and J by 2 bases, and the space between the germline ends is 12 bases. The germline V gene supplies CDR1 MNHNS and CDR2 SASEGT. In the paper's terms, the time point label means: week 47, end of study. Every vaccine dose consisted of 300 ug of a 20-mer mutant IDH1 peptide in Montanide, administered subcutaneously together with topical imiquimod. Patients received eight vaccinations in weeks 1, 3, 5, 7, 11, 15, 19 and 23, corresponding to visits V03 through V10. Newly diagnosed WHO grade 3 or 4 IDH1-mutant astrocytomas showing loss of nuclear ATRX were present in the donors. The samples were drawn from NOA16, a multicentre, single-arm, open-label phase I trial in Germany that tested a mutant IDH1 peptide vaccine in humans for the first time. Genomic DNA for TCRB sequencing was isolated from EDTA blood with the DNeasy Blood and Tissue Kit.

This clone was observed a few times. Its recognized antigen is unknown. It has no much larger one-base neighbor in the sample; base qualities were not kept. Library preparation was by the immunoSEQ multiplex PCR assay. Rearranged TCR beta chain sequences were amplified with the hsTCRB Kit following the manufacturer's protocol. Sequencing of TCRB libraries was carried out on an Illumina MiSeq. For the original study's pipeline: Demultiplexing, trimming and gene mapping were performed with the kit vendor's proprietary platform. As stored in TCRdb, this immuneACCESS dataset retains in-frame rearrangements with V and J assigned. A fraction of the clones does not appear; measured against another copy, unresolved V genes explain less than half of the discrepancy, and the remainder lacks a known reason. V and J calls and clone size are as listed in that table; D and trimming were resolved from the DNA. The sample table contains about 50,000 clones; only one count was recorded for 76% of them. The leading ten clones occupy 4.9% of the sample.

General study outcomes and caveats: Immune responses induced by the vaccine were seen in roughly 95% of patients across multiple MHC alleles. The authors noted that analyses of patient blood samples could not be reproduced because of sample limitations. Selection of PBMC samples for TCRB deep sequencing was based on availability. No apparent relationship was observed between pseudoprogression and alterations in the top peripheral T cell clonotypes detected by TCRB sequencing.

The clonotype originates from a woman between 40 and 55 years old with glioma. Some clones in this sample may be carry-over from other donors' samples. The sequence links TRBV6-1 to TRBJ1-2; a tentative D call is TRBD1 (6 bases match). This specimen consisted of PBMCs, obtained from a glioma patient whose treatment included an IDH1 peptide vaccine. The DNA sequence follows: TGTGCCAGCAGTGAAACAGGGATTTGGAACTATGGCTACACCTTC. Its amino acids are CASSETGIWNYGYTF.